The rows below give T cell receptor beta chains drawn from one sample of a study of blood T cells in healthy people across ages. TCRdb processed the 5' RACE reads anew with MiXCR; each CDR3 protein has one entry. Here the sample spans hundreds of thousands of distinct CDR3 sequences, 56% being singletons. The sample taken for sequencing was blood. These receptors originate from a man aged 40-55 years in good health. Each CDR3 is given with its conserved first and last residue. Each record gives: clone size, D gene, V gene, J gene, CDR3 DNA, CDR3 protein. A D gene is named only where the DNA matches it firmly. Only some rows state a clone size, as once, few, many or a class for expanded clones.

size: once
D: -
V: TRBV3-1
J: TRBJ2-1
DNA: TGTGCCAGCAGCCAACCCTCAGGGAGCTCCTACAATGAGCAGTTCTTC
CDR3: CASSQPSGSSYNEQFF

size: -
D: TRBD1
V: TRBV6-5
J: TRBJ2-3
DNA: TGTGCCAGCAGTCACCTGACCGGGACAGGGTTAACAGATACGCAGTATTTT
CDR3: CASSHLTGTGLTDTQYF

size: -
D: -
V: TRBV12-3/TRBV12-4
J: TRBJ2-1
DNA: TGTGCCAGCAGGAGGGGCGAGATCGGAAATGAGCAGTTCTTC
CDR3: CASRRGEIGNEQFF

size: -
D: -
V: TRBV4-1
J: TRBJ2-7
DNA: TGCGCCAGCAGCCAAGATAAGGGAGACGAGCAGTACTTC
CDR3: CASSQDKGDEQYF

size: -
D: TRBD1
V: TRBV2
J: TRBJ2-1
DNA: TGTGCCAGCAGCGACCGGGACAGGCCGTTCTTC
CDR3: CASSDRDRPFF

size: -
D: TRBD1
V: TRBV7-6
J: TRBJ1-2
DNA: TGTGCCAGCAGCTTACAGGGGACAGGGGGGCGTCGTGGCTACACCTTC
CDR3: CASSLQGTGGRRGYTF

size: -
D: -
V: TRBV4-3
J: TRBJ2-1
DNA: TGCGCCAGCAGCGAAGTGGCGGGACGGAACTTCAATGAGCAGTTCTTC
CDR3: CASSEVAGRNFNEQFF

size: few
D: TRBD1
V: TRBV7-9
J: TRBJ2-7
DNA: TGTGCCAGCAGCCCGGGACAGGGAGGAACCTCCTACGAGCAGTACTTC
CDR3: CASSPGQGGTSYEQYF

size: -
D: -
V: TRBV11-2
J: TRBJ2-1
DNA: TGTGCCAGCAGCTCCATCACCCAAAATGAGCAGTTCTTC
CDR3: CASSSITQNEQFF

size: many
D: TRBD1
V: TRBV4-1
J: TRBJ1-2
DNA: TGCGCCAGCAGCTTTGACAGGGACTATGGCTACACCTTC
CDR3: CASSFDRDYGYTF

size: few
D: -
V: TRBV5-1
J: TRBJ2-1
DNA: TGCGCCAGCAGCGTGTCACTAGCACAGGAGCAGTTCTTC
CDR3: CASSVSLAQEQFF

size: -
D: -
V: TRBV7-2
J: TRBJ1-4
DNA: TGTGCCAGCAGCCGTAGAACGGGAAGTGAAAAACTGTTTTTT
CDR3: CASSRRTGSEKLFF

size: -
D: TRBD1
V: TRBV6-5
J: TRBJ2-5
DNA: TGTGCCAGCAGCCATCCGGGACAGGGCTCGGAGACCCAGTACTTC
CDR3: CASSHPGQGSETQYF

size: few
D: TRBD2
V: TRBV10-3
J: TRBJ2-3
DNA: TGTGCCATCAGTGAGAGTACTAGCGGGGGGGGCGAGGATACGCAGTATTTT
CDR3: CAISESTSGGGEDTQYF

size: -
D: -
V: TRBV25-1
J: TRBJ1-2
DNA: TGTGCCAGCAGTGAAGGGGAAGGTAACTATGGCTACACCTTC
CDR3: CASSEGEGNYGYTF

size: -
D: TRBD2
V: TRBV20-1
J: TRBJ2-5
DNA: TGCAGTGCTCCCGGGGGGGGAGAGACCCAGTACTTC
CDR3: CSAPGGGETQYF

size: once
D: -
V: TRBV7-8
J: TRBJ1-1
DNA: TGTGCCAGCAGCTCTAACTACCCCAGTTTTCGGAACACTGAAGCTTTCTTT
CDR3: CASSSNYPSFRNTEAFF

size: -
D: TRBD1
V: TRBV12-3/TRBV12-4
J: TRBJ1-2
DNA: TGTGCCAGCAGTTCAGGACAGGGGTTCTCTCTAGGCTACACCTTC
CDR3: CASSSGQGFSLGYTF

size: once
D: -
V: TRBV24-1
J: TRBJ2-7
DNA: TGTGCCACCAGTGATTTGGGGGACTCAGAGAGCGATGAGCAGTACTTC
CDR3: CATSDLGDSESDEQYF

size: -
D: -
V: TRBV25-1
J: TRBJ1-4
DNA: TGTGCCAGCAGTGCAGAGACCCCCGAGGAACTGTTTTTT
CDR3: CASSAETPEELFF

size: -
D: -
V: TRBV24-1
J: TRBJ2-7
DNA: TGTGCCACCACGGCAGCCACCCTCTACGAGCAGTACTTC
CDR3: CATTAATLYEQYF

size: -
D: TRBD1
V: TRBV2
J: TRBJ2-1
DNA: TGTGCCAGCAGGGGGGACAGGGGAAGGGAGTTCTTC
CDR3: CASRGDRGREFF

size: -
D: -
V: TRBV6-5
J: TRBJ1-5
DNA: TGTGCCAGCAGTCAAGCGGTCAGCAATCAGCCCCAGCATTTT
CDR3: CASSQAVSNQPQHF

size: -
D: -
V: TRBV25-1
J: TRBJ2-1
DNA: TGTGCCAGCAGTGAACTTGGGGAGAACAATGAGCAGTTCTTC
CDR3: CASSELGENNEQFF

size: -
D: -
V: TRBV7-2
J: TRBJ1-6
DNA: TGTGCCAGCAGCTGGCGGGGGCTTACTAATTCACCCCTCCACTTT
CDR3: CASSWRGLTNSPLHF

size: -
D: -
V: TRBV4-1
J: TRBJ2-1
DNA: TGCGCCAGCAGCCAAGACCGTGGAACGGTAAATGAGCAGTTCTTC
CDR3: CASSQDRGTVNEQFF

size: -
D: -
V: TRBV10-3
J: TRBJ1-1
DNA: TGTGCCATCAGGGGGGGGTTGAACACTGAAGCTTTCTTT
CDR3: CAIRGGLNTEAFF